This paragraph reports one T cell receptor beta chain. Its antigen is not identified. The record originates from a study of cytomegalovirus exposure and HLA in healthy donors. Findings of the study overall: Reportedly, HLA-A and HLA-B alleles of most subjects were accurately predicted from TCR beta. In vitro work confirmed that a few CMV-associated chains recognize CMV antigens.

Germline CDR1 MNHEY, CDR2 SMNVEV (reference sequence). V lost 5 bases to trimming and J lost 6 bases; unmatched junction nucleotides: 6. The CDR3 totals 13 residues. PCR employed 60 Vbeta and 13 Jbeta primers. Source study methods: Later, an analysis found 80 million or so unique TCR beta chains, and roughly 10 million of these were shared. The repertoire was sequenced with immunoSEQ multiplex PCR; TCRdb's copy has only in-frame clones and lacks some. Clone size and the V and J calls come from that table; the DNA yielded D and trimming. The table includes approximately 100,000 clones, over 55% detected once.

The sample taken for sequencing was PBMCs. The receptor was isolated from a female donor in good health and CMV-seronegative. The chain has TRBV27 and TRBJ2-7; 8 bases are a match to TRBD1. The CDR3 coding sequence is TGTGCCAGCAGTACAGAGACAGGGGTCGAGCAGTACTTC. It translates to CASSTETGVEQYF.